This TCR beta chain was observed in a study of tissue T cells after allogeneic stem cell transplantation. This clone was observed a few times. Its antigen remains unknown. All gene names here are mouse names. The missing CDR3 end, 1 residue past where the read stops, is filled in from the germline J gene. The CDR3 extends over 14 amino acids. The germline gives CDR1 LGHNA, CDR2 YNLKQL (reference sequence). V shed 0 bases and J 2 bases; nucleotides not matched to a gene: 0. Profiling relied on immunoSEQ multiplex PCR, and the TCRdb table lists in-frame clones only, not all of them. The sample has about 1,100 clones, approximately 45% seen once. The time point is: mouse harvest day 14 after allogeneic transplant. The graft held 10^6 splenic CD5+ T cells and 10^7 T-cell-depleted bone marrow cells. Notes on the study in general: Tissue-detected TCR repertoire was only partly captured by blood and spleen T cells.

The genes are TRBV5 and TRBJ1-2; the match to TRBD1 covers 7 bases. The sequencing sample was made of spleen. The clonotype comes from a female BALB/c mouse given C57BL/6 T cells with graft-versus-host disease after an allogeneic hematopoietic cell transplant. The CDR3 DNA, read in part, is TGTGCCAGCAGCCAAGACAGGGGGAACTCCGACTACACC. As protein: CASSQDRGNSDYT. In full, the CDR3 reads CASSQDRGNSDYTF.